This paragraph reports one T cell receptor (beta chain). This specimen belongs to a study of blood T cell repertoires in COVID-19. At the level of the study: Nucleic acid was either cDNA or gDNA, and it came from T cells, B-cell-depleted T cells, or PBMCs.

As originally analysed: Using reference gene primer amplification, nucleated cell counts were estimated. TCRdb's table, derived via immunoSEQ multiplex PCR, lists solely in-frame clones and lacks some. The V and J calls and clone size were taken over from that table, and D and trimming were inferred from the DNA. The sample lists 150,000 to 200,000 clones, 70% to 90% occurring once. This CDR3 comprises 15 residues. V shed 4 bases, J shed 5 bases, and the junction held 4 bases outside the gene matches. From germline, CDR1 is LGHDT and CDR2 YNNKEL (reference sequence). The chain carries TRBV3-1 (or the pseudogene TRBV3-2) and TRBJ2-2, with 10 bases that match TRBD1. The sequencing input was peripheral blood. The source of this sequence is a human donor in a cohort sampled during active COVID-19. The CDR3: CASSRQGARTGELFF. DNA of the CDR3: TGTGCCAGCAGCCGACAGGGGGCGCGAACCGGGGAGCTGTTTTTT.